This T cell receptor (beta chain) appears in the sequencing data of a study of OX40 agonist ivuxolimab in advanced cancers. Study context: Ivuxolimab, an antibody acting as an agonist of OX40 (CD134), was used to treat patients. Of the patients, three showed partial responses, one with hepatocellular carcinoma and two with cutaneous melanoma. General observations from the study: CD8+ T cells were the subset that, on average, had more expanded clones than CD4+. CD4+ and CD8+ blood T cells expanded clonally by week 6 at 0.1 to 3.0 mg/kg.

TCRdb keeps only in-frame clones here, not all; method: immunoSEQ multiplex PCR. The profile shows about 82,000 clones, about 90% of them singletons. Germline V gene sequence: CDR1 ENHRY, CDR2 SYGVKD. The V gene lost 3 bases and the J gene lost 5 bases, with 14 bases spanning the gap. The CDR3 length is 14 residues. In regard to this clone: Its antigen is currently unknown.

V usage is TRBV10-3 and J usage is TRBJ2-7; D possibly corresponds to TRBD1 (5 bases). The sample consisted of CD4+ or CD8+ T cells sorted from blood, taken in a trial of the OX40 agonist ivuxolimab. The TCR was taken from an adult with an advanced solid tumor such as melanoma, head and neck, liver or kidney cancer. CDR3 DNA: TGTGCCATCAGTGAAAGGGGTGCGGTCGACGAGCAGTACTTC. It encodes CAISERGAVDEQYF.